A selection of T cell receptor beta chains follows, all from one sample in a study of identical twins. Each CDR3 protein gets one entry after TCRdb re-called the 5' RACE reads with MiXCR. The sample includes around 370,000 distinct CDR3 sequences, roughly 9% of them seen just once. The material sequenced was naive T cells sorted from blood. The receptors stem from a woman in her 50s in good health. Each CDR3 is given with its conserved first and last residue. A D gene is named only where the DNA matches it firmly. Rows give clone size only sometimes, using once, few, many, or a class for an expanded clone.

>TRBJ2-2|NA|13|many|TRBV9
TGTGCCAGCAGCGTAGAGGTCACCGGGGAGCTGTTTTTT
CASSVEVTGELFF
>TRBJ2-4|TRBD2|18|many|TRBV6-5
TGTGCCAGCGCGTTTACACCTGCTAGCGGGAGGGCCGGAGACATTCAGTACTTC
CASAFTPASGRAGDIQYF
>TRBJ1-5|TRBD1|14|few|TRBV10-3
TGTGCCATCAGTGGGACAGGGAGAGATCAGCCCCAGCATTTT
CAISGTGRDQPQHF
>TRBJ2-7|NA|15|NA|TRBV7-2
TGTGCCAGCAGCTTAGAGGTCGGGAGCGGACACGAGCAGTACTTC
CASSLEVGSGHEQYF
>TRBJ2-3|NA|11|NA|TRBV7-3
TGTGCCAGCGGCGATTCAGATACGCAGTATTTT
CASGDSDTQYF
>TRBJ2-1|TRBD1|12|few|TRBV9
TGTGCCAGCAGGACAGGGGCGGGTGAGCAGTTCTTC
CASRTGAGEQFF
>TRBJ2-3|NA|14|NA|TRBV5-1
TGCGCCAGCAACCCCGGCAGGGGAGCAGATACGCAGTATTTT
CASNPGRGADTQYF
>TRBJ1-4|NA|15|many|TRBV12-5
TGTGCTAGTGGTTTGCCGGGACCAAGTAATGAAAAACTGTTTTTT
CASGLPGPSNEKLFF
>TRBJ1-5|NA|14|few|TRBV2
TGTGCCAGCATCTCAGGACACGACAATCAGCCCCAGCATTTT
CASISGHDNQPQHF
>TRBJ1-1|NA|13|NA|TRBV5-1
TGCGCCAGCAGCTTAAGTTGGGGAACTGAAGCTTTCTTT
CASSLSWGTEAFF
>TRBJ2-5|TRBD2|17|NA|TRBV6-1
TGTGCCAGCAGTGATACTAGCGGGAGAGGTGTGTGGGAGACCCAGTACTTC
CASSDTSGRGVWETQYF
>TRBJ1-5|NA|13|many|TRBV12-3/TRBV12-4
TGTGCCAGCAGTTTCTGGGATTGGCAGCCCCAGCATTTT
CASSFWDWQPQHF
>TRBJ2-1|NA|12|many|TRBV19
TGTGCCAGTAGGCCAAGGGGACAAGAGCAGTTCTTC
CASRPRGQEQFF
>TRBJ2-7|NA|17|NA|TRBV6-2/TRBV6-3
TGTGCCAGCAGTTCAGACAGGCGGCGGGGAAACTACTACGAGCAGTACTTC
CASSSDRRRGNYYEQYF